This TCR beta chain was captured by sequencing in a study of cytomegalovirus exposure and HLA in healthy donors. Primers included in the PCR were 60 Vbeta and 13 Jbeta primers. The data were produced by immunoSEQ multiplex PCR, yet TCRdb's version contains in-frame clones alone and is incomplete. The table has 150,000 to 200,000 clones, 75% seen once. V gave up 6 bases and J gave up 5 bases; unmatched junction bases: 12. Per germline, CDR1 MNHNS and CDR2 SASEGT. This CDR3 contains 15 residues. About this clone: What it recognizes is unknown.

Overall study results and limits: Across HLA loci, a later analysis found differing TCR association rates, with DRB1 most and HLA-C fewest.

The chain has TRBV6-1 and TRBJ1-2; 7 bases are a match to TRBD1. Sequenced material: PBMCs. The source is a woman between 40 and 55 years old in good health and CMV-seropositive. CDR3 DNA sequence: TGTGCCAGCAGACCCAGAGCCGGGACAGCGTATGGCTACACCTTC. This sequence encodes CASRPRAGTAYGYTF.